A single sample is the source of the 30 T cell receptor beta chains below, sequenced in a study of blood T cells in healthy people across ages. It was with a sample-barcoded 5' primer and a J-beta primer mix that a second PCR of roughly 7 to 12 cycles was run. One entry per CDR3 protein, called by TCRdb with MiXCR from the 5' RACE reads. This table has about 900,000 distinct CDR3 sequences, 62% appearing once. Specimen: blood. Every receptor here comes from a man in his thirties or forties in good health.

In this sample, this clonotype turned up many times. The chain carries TRBV7-3 and TRBJ2-1; 7 nucleotides align to TRBD1. Germline V gene sequence: CDR1 SGHTA, CDR2 FQGTGA. With 4 bases clipped from V and 8 bases from J, the junction kept 8 bases outside the gene matches. CDR3 length equals 14 residues. This CDR3 is CASSSNTGDDEQFF. CDR3 bases: TGTGCCAGCAGCTCCAACACAGGGGATGATGAGCAGTTCTTC.

J is TRBJ2-4 and V is TRBV5-1; no firm D call. The assigned J gene may be wrong: the sequence end matches TRBJ2-5 better. CDR1 SGHRS and CDR2 YFSETQ come from the germline V gene. This CDR3 has 14 residues. The CDR3 nucleotides are TGCGCCAGCAGCGGCTCCTTCGGCCCCGAGACCCAGTACTTC. It codes for CASSGSFGPETQYF.

Only a few counts were recorded for this clonotype. This chain's CDR3 is CASSFGGYYGYTF. The CDR3 region has the DNA TGTGCCAGCAGTTTTGGGGGCTACTATGGCTACACCTTC. The V call is TRBV12-3 or TRBV12-4, the J call TRBJ1-2; perhaps TRBD1 as D (6 bases). This CDR3 comprises 13 residues. Between the trimmed V and J ends, which lost 3 bases and 3 bases, there was a span of 8 bases.

The J gene is TRBJ2-3, the V gene TRBV4-3, with 8 bases matching TRBD1. The CDR3 is 15 amino acids. Germline V gene sequence: CDR1 LGHNA, CDR2 YSLEER. Trimming removed 4 bases from V and 4 bases from J; junction bases left unmatched: 7. CDR3 sequence (DNA): TGCGCCAGCAGCCTCGCCCCGGACAGGGCAGATACGCAGTATTTT. It yields the protein CASSLAPDRADTQYF.

The gene calls are TRBV6-5 and TRBJ2-3; no clear D gene. CDR1 MNHEY and CDR2 SVGAGI come from the germline V gene. The CDR3 covers 13 residues. The V end lost 2 bases, the J end lost 5 bases, and 8 bases lay between the germline ends. DNA of the CDR3: TGTGCCAGCAGTTACCGTAACAGAGATACGCAGTATTTT. Protein: CASSYRNRDTQYF.

The chain uses TRBV7-2 and TRBJ1-2; unclear D gene. Trimming took 7 bases from V and 3 from J, leaving 12 bases between them. Per the germline V gene, CDR1 is SGHTA and CDR2 is FQGNSA. This CDR3 region has 13 residues. This CDR3 reads CASTLGPDYGYTF. The DNA of the CDR3 is TGTGCCAGCACCCTAGGACCGGACTATGGCTACACCTTC. Complete variable domain (other parts from reference TRBV7-2 and TRBJ1-2): GAGVSQSPSNKVTEKGKDVELRCDPISGHTALYWYRQSLGQGLEFLIYFQGNSAPDKSGLPSDRFSAERTGGSVSTLTIQRTQQEDSAVYLCASTLGPDYGYTFGSGTRLTVV.

The V gene is TRBV28, the J gene TRBJ2-1; 10 positions agree with TRBD2. CDR1 MDHEN and CDR2 SYDVKM come from the germline V gene. V gave up 7 bases and J gave up 5 bases; unmatched junction bases: 11. The CDR3 length is 16 residues. Here the CDR3 reads CASTLTSSGGNNEQFF. CDR3 DNA: TGTGCCAGCACCCTTACCTCTAGCGGGGGAAACAATGAGCAGTTCTTC.

This clonotype occurred once. The rearrangement links TRBV20-1 to TRBJ2-7; 10 positions agree with TRBD1. The CDR3 has 14 amino acids. Germline CDR1 and CDR2: DFQATT and SNEGSKA (reference sequence). Trimming took 8 bases from V and 3 from J; bases not matched to a gene: 10. CDR3 protein: CSSARDRGVYEQYF. DNA for the CDR3: TGCAGTTCGGCCCGGGACAGGGGAGTCTACGAGCAGTACTTC.

The chain joins TRBV7-2 to TRBJ1-2; D remains unclear. Germline-derived CDR1 and CDR2 are SGHTA and FQGNSA. This CDR3 has 13 amino acids. V was pared by 2 bases and J by 7 bases, with 11 bases between. The CDR3 DNA follows: TGTGCCAGCAGCTTATTCGGGGAGGCTGGCTACACCTTC. It translates to CASSLFGEAGYTF.

Of note for this clonotype: A read error may produce the germline difference seen at one junction end. V is TRBV2 and J is TRBJ1-5; D not resolved. The CDR3 runs 13 residues. Germline V gives CDR1 SNHLY, CDR2 FYNNEI. The CDR3 region is CASTELGNRPQHF. CDR3 nucleotide sequence: TGTGCCAGTACAGAACTCGGCAATCGGCCCCAGCATTTT.

Turning to this clonotype: At one boundary the junction diverges from the germline segment, which might be a read error. The J gene is TRBJ2-4, the V gene TRBV7-2; 7 bases agree with TRBD1. Per the germline V gene, CDR1 is SGHTA and CDR2 is FQGNSA. The CDR3 is 17 residues long. CDR3 region: CASSPRQGTVAKNIRYF. The CDR3 DNA reads TGTGCCAGCAGCCCCAGACAGGGCACAGTAGCCAAAAACATTCGGTACTTC. The full variable domain, in which reference TRBV7-2 and TRBJ2-4 provide the parts outside the CDR3, is GAGVSQSPSNKVTEKGKDVELRCDPISGHTALYWYRQSLGQGLEFLIYFQGNSAPDKSGLPSDRFSAERTGGSVSTLTIQRTQQEDSAVYLCASSPRQGTVAKNIRYFGAGTRLSVL.

The CDR3 coding sequence is TGCGCCAGCAGCGGCGGGGACAGAACAGATACGCAGTATTTT. It yields the protein CASSGGDRTDTQYF. V gene TRBV5-1 combines with J gene TRBJ2-3; TRBD1 might be the D (7 bases). Deletions cut 4 bases from V and 3 bases from J, with 12 bases between. The CDR3 loop spans 14 amino acids. Germline-derived CDR1 and CDR2 are SGHRS and YFSETQ.

The chain is built from TRBV2 and TRBJ2-1, with a tentative D call TRBD2 (5 bases). The CDR3 contains 13 residues. Per germline, CDR1 SNHLY and CDR2 FYNNEI. V was cut by 7 bases and J by 9 bases, with 16 bases left in between. CDR3 amino acids: CASTAVGGGEQFF. In DNA, the CDR3 is TGTGCCAGCACAGCGGTAGGCGGTGGTGAGCAGTTCTTC.

This chain joins TRBV7-6 and TRBJ2-3; 10 nucleotides agree with TRBD2. This CDR3 spans 16 amino acids. Trimming removed 2 bases from V and 3 bases from J; junction bases left unmatched: 5. Germline V gene sequence: CDR1 SGHVS, CDR2 FNYEAQ. The CDR3 sequence: CASSLTLAGLTDTQYF. Written as DNA, the CDR3 is TGTGCCAGCAGCTTAACACTAGCGGGGCTGACAGATACGCAGTATTTT. The full variable domain, completed using reference TRBV7-6 and TRBJ2-3, is GAGVSQSPRYKVTKRGQDVALRCDPISGHVSLYWYRQALGQGPEFLTYFNYEAQQDKSGLPNDRFSAERPEGSISTLTIQRTEQRDSAMYRCASSLTLAGLTDTQYFGPGTRLTVL.

The rearrangement links TRBV9 to TRBJ1-2; TRBD1 agrees at 7 bases. V lost 2 bases and J lost 7; bases outside the gene matches: 11. The CDR3 has 15 residues. Germline values: CDR1 SGDLS, CDR2 YYNGEE. In DNA, the CDR3 is TGTGCCAGCAGCGTGGCGACAGGGCTTAGCTGTGGCTACACCTTC. It yields the protein CASSVATGLSCGYTF.

The chain employs TRBV12-3 or TRBV12-4 and TRBJ1-5; 7 bases align to TRBD1. With 3 bases clipped from V and 1 base from J, the junction kept 9 bases outside the gene matches. The length of the CDR3 is 17 residues. CDR3 residues: CASSFRTGRGSNQPQHF. The CDR3 nucleotides read TGTGCCAGCAGTTTTCGGACAGGTCGAGGGAGCAATCAGCCCCAGCATTTT.

The J gene is TRBJ1-2, the V gene TRBV7-2; D perhaps matches TRBD1 (5 bases). The CDR3 is made up of 13 amino acids. V lost 5 bases and J 7 bases, leaving 14 bases between the germline ends. CDR1 and CDR2 (germline): SGHTA, FQGNSA. The CDR3 DNA reads TGTGCCAGCAGCCCGCTCCGGGGCCGTGGCTACACCTTC. Translating it yields CASSPLRGRGYTF.

Regarding this clonotype: A clone one base away is much larger, so this may be a read error. J is TRBJ2-1 and V is TRBV5-1; 10 bases match TRBD2. Germline values: CDR1 SGHRS, CDR2 YFSETQ. The CDR3 is made up of 15 amino acids. The CDR3 protein is CASSLERGGLNEQLF. CDR3 sequence (DNA): TGCGCCAGCAGCTTAGAGCGGGGGGGCCTCAATGAGCAGCTCTTC. Full variable domain (outside the CDR3, taken from reference TRBV5-1 and TRBJ2-1): KAGVTQTPRYLIKTRGQQVTLSCSPISGHRSVSWYQQTPGQGLQFLFEYFSETQRNKGNFPGRFSGRQFSNSRSEMNVSTLELGDSALYLCASSLERGGLNEQLFGPGTRLTVL.

The rearrangement uses TRBV3-1 and TRBJ1-4, with 7 bases identical to TRBD1. Germline V lookup: CDR1 LGHDT, CDR2 YNNKEL (reference sequence). This CDR3 has 17 residues. J gave up 1 base and V 4 bases, and 9 bases lay outside the gene matches. As DNA, the CDR3 is TGTGCCAGCAGCCTAACCCGAAGACAGGGAACTAATGAAAAACTGTTTTTT. This translates into CASSLTRRQGTNEKLFF.

CDR3 bases: TGTGCCTGGAGTGGACAGCTTAGCACAGATACGCAGTATTTT. Encoded protein: CAWSGQLSTDTQYF. The V call is TRBV30, the J call TRBJ2-3; TRBD1 might be the D (5 bases). Germline CDR1 and CDR2: GTSNPN and SVGIG (reference sequence). V dropped 1 base and J dropped 0 bases, with 8 bases sitting between them. CDR3 size: 14 residues. The full variable domain, completed using reference TRBV30 and TRBJ2-3, is SQTIHQWPATLVQPVGSPLSLECTVEGTSNPNLYWYRQAAGRGLQLLFYSVGIGQISSEVPQNLSASRPQDRQFILSSKKLLLSDSGFYLCAWSGQLSTDTQYFGPGTRLTVL.

The chain couples TRBV28 to TRBJ2-7, with 11 nucleotides matching TRBD1. The J call is doubtful: the DNA matches TRBJ2-5 better. The CDR3 is 15 amino acids. CDR1 is MDHEN, CDR2 SYDVKM, per germline. The CDR3: CASTPGQGELETQYF. CDR3 nucleotide sequence: TGTGCCAGCACACCGGGACAGGGGGAACTGGAGACCCAGTACTTC.

The J gene is TRBJ2-2, the V gene TRBV29-1; D may be TRBD1 (6 bases). Per germline, CDR1 SQVTM and CDR2 ANQGSEA. V lost 6 bases, J lost 6 bases, and 14 bases lay in between. The length of the CDR3 is 13 residues. This chain's CDR3 is CSVRLGQPGELFF. CDR3 DNA sequence: TGCAGCGTACGTTTGGGACAACCCGGGGAGCTGTTTTTT.

The gene calls are TRBV20-1 and TRBJ2-1, with 7 bases lining up with TRBD2. The CDR3 loop spans 16 amino acids. CDR1 and CDR2 from the germline V gene are DFQATT and SNEGSKA (reference sequence). V lost 0 bases to trimming and J lost 7 bases; unmatched junction nucleotides: 12. DNA of the CDR3: TGCAGTGCTAGAGATAACAGGCGGCGGGGGAGGAATGAGCAGTTCTTC. Translation: CSARDNRRRGRNEQFF.

The genes are TRBV6-2 or TRBV6-3 and TRBJ2-3; D call uncertain. This CDR3 is built from 15 residues. Trimming stripped 3 bases from V and 2 bases from J, with 12 bases between. CDR1 is MNHEY, CDR2 SVGEGT, per germline. The CDR3 DNA reads TGTGCCAGCAGTTATCTGGAGCTCTTCACAGATACGCAGTATTTT. It encodes CASSYLELFTDTQYF.

The chain couples TRBV4-3 to TRBJ2-4, with 9 bases that match TRBD1. This CDR3 contains 14 residues. Trimming cost V 0 bases and J 13 bases; bases outside gene matches: 7. Germline CDR1 and CDR2: LGHNA and YSLEER. Here the CDR3 reads CASSQEQGAGEQYF. CDR3 DNA sequence: TGCGCCAGCAGCCAAGAACAGGGGGCGGGGGAGCAGTACTTC.

The chain joins TRBV7-2 to TRBJ2-1, with 8 positions matching TRBD2. The CDR3 runs to 17 residues. V shed 0 bases and J 10 bases; nucleotides not matched to a gene: 14. Germline CDR1 and CDR2: SGHTA and FQGNSA. Here the CDR3 DNA reads TGTGCCAGCAGCTTAGCGAGCGATCCGGGAGGGTCCTACGAGCAGTTCTTC. Protein: CASSLASDPGGSYEQFF.

The CDR3 reads CASSNGRVANEKLFF. The CDR3 nucleotides are TGTGCCAGCAGTAACGGACGCGTAGCTAATGAAAAACTGTTTTTT. The chain combines TRBV7-9 with TRBJ1-4; D is undetermined. Germline lookup yields CDR1 SEHNR and CDR2 FQNEAQ (reference sequence). V was cut by 6 bases and J by 3 bases, with 14 bases left in between. This CDR3 has 15 amino acids.

The CDR3 loop is CASSSWGLAEAFF. The CDR3, as DNA: TGTGCCAGCAGCTCCTGGGGTTTAGCTGAAGCTTTCTTT. V and J are TRBV13 and TRBJ1-1, with D unclear. The CDR3 runs to 13 residues. Between the trimmed V and J ends, which lost 4 bases and 6 bases, there was a span of 12 bases. Germline lookup yields CDR1 PRHDT and CDR2 FYEKMQ (reference sequence).

The chain has TRBV6-2 or TRBV6-3 and TRBJ2-7; TRBD1 agrees at 8 bases. From germline, CDR1 is MNHEY and CDR2 SVGEGT. This CDR3 contains 13 residues. V lost 2 bases and J lost 7; bases outside the gene matches: 4. CDR3 bases: TGTGCCAGCAGTTACGACAGGGGTTGGGAGCAGTACTTC. Amino acid sequence: CASSYDRGWEQYF.

The rearrangement links TRBV4-2 to TRBJ2-6; D may be TRBD1 or TRBD2 (5 bases each). Trimming removed 1 base at V and 0 bases at J, with 10 bases between. There are 17 residues in the CDR3. Germline V lookup: CDR1 LGHNA, CDR2 YNFKEQ. CDR3 in amino acids: CASSQGGLPSGANVLTF. CDR3 bases: TGTGCCAGCAGCCAAGGGGGGTTACCCTCTGGGGCCAACGTCCTGACTTTC.